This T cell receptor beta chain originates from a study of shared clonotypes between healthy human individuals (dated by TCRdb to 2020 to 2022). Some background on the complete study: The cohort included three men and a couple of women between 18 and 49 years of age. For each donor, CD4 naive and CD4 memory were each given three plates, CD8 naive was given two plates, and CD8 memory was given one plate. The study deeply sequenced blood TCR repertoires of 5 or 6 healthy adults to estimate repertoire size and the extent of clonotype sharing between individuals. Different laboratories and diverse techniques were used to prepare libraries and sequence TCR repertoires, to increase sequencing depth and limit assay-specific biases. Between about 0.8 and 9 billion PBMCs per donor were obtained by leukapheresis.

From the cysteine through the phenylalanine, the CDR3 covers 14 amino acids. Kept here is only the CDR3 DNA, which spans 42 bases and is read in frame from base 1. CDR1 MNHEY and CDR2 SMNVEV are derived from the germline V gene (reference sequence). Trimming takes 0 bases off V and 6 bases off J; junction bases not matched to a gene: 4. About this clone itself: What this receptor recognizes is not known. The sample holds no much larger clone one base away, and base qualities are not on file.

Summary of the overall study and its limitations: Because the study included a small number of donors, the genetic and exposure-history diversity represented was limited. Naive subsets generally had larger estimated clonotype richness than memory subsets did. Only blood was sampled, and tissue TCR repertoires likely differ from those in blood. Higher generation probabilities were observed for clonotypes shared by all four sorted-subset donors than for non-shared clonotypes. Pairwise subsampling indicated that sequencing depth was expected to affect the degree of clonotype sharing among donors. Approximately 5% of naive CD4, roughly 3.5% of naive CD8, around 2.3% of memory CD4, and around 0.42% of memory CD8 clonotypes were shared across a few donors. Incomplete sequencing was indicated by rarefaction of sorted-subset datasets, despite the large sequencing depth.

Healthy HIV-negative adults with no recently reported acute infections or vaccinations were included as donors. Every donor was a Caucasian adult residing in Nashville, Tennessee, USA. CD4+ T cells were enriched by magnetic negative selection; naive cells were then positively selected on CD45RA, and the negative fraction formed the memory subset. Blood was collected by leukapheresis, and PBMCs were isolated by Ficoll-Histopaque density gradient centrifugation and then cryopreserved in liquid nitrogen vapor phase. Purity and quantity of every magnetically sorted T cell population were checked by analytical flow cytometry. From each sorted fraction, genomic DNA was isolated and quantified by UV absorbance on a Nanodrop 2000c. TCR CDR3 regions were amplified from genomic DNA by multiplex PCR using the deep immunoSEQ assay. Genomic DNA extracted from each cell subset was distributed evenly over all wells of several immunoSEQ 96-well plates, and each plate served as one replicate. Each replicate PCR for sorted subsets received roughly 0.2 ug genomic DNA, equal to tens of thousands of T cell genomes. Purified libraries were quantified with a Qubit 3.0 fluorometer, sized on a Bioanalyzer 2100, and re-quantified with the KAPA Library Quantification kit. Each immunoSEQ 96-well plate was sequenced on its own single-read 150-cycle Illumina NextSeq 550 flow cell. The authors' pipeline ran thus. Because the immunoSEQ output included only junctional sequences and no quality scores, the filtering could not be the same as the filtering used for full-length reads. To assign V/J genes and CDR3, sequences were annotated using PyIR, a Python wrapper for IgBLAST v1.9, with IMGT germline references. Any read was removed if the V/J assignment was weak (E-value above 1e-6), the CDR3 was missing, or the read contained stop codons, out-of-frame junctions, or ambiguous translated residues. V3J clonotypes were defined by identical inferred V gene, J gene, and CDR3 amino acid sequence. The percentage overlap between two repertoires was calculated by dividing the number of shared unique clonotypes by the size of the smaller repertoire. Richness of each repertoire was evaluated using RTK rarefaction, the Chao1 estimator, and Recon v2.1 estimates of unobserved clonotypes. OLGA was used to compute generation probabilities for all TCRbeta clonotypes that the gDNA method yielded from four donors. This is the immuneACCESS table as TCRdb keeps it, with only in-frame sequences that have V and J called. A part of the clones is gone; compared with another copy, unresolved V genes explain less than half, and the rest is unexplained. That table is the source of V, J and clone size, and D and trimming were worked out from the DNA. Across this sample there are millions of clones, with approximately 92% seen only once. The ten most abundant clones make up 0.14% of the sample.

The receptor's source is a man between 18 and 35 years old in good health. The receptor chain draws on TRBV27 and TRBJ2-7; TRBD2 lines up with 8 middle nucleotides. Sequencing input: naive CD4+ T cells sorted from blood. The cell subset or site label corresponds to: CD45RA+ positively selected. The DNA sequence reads TGTGCCAGCAGTTTATCTGCCGGGGGGGCCGAGCAGTACTTC. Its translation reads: CASSLSAGGAEQYF.